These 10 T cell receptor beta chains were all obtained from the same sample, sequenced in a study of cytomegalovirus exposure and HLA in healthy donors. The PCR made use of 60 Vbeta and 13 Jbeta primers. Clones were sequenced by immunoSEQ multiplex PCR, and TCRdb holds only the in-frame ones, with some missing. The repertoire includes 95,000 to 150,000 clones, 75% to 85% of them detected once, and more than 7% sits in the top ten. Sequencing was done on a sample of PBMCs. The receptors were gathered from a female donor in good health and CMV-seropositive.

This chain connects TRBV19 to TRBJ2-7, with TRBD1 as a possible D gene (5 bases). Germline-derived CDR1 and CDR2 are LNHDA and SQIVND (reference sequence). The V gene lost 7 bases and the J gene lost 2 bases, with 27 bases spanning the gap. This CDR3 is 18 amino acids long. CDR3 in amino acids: CASTPQGSRATVPYEQYF. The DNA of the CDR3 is TGTGCCAGTACTCCGCAGGGATCTAGGGCGACCGTACCCTACGAGCAGTACTTC.

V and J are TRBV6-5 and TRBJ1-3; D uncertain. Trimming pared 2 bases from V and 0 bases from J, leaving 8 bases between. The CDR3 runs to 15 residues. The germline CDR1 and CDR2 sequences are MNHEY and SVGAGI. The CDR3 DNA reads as TGTGCCAGCAGTTACAAGCGACCCTCTGGAAACACCATATATTTT. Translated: CASSYKRPSGNTIYF.

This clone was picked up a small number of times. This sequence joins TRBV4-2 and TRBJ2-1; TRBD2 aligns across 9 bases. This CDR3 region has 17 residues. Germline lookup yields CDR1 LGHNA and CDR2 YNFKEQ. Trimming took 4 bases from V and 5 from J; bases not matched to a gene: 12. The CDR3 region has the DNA TGTGCCAGCAGCCGATCCGAGGGCGGGGGGGGCCACAATGAGCAGTTCTTC. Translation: CASSRSEGGGGHNEQFF.

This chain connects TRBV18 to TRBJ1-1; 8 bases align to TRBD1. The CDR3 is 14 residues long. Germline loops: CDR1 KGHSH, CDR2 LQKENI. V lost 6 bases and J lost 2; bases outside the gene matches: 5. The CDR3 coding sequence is TGTGCCAGCTCCCTAGACAGGGGCAACACTGAAGCTTTCTTT. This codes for CASSLDRGNTEAFF.

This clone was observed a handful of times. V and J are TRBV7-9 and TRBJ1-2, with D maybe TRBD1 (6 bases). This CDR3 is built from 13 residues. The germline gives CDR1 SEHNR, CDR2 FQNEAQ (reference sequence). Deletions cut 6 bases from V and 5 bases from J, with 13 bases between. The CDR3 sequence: CASSDGQRYGYTF. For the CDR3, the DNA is TGTGCCAGCAGTGACGGACAGCGATATGGCTACACCTTC. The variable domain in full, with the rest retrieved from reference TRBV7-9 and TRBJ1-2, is DTGVSQNPRHKITKRGQNVTFRCDPISEHNRLYWYRQTLGQGPEFLTYFQNEAQLEKSRLLSDRFSAERPKGSFSTLEIQRTEQGDSAMYLCASSDGQRYGYTFGSGTRLTVV.

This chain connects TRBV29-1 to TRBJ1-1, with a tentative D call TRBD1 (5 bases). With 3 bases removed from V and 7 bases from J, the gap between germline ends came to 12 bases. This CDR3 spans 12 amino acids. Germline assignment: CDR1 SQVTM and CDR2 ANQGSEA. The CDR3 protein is CSVELVTVEAFF. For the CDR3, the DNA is TGCAGCGTTGAGTTAGTGACAGTTGAAGCTTTCTTT. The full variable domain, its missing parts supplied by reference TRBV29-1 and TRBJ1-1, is SAVISQKPSRDICQRGTSLTIQCQVDSQVTMMFWYRQQPGQSLTLIATANQGSEATYESGFVIDKFPISRPNLTFSTLTVSNMSPEDSSIYLCSVELVTVEAFFGQGTRLTVV.

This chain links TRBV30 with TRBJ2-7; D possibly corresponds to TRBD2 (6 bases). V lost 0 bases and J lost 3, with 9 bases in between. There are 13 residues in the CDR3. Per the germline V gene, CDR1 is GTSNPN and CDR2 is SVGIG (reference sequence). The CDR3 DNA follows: TGTGCCTGGAGTGTAGGGACTTTCTACGAGCAGTACTTC. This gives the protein CAWSVGTFYEQYF.

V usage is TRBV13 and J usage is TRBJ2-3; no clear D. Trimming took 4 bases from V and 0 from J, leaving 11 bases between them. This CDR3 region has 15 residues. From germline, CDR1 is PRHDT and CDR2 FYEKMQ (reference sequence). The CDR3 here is CASSSRGSSTDTQYF. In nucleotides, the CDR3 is TGTGCCAGCAGCTCCCGTGGTAGCAGCACAGATACGCAGTATTTT.

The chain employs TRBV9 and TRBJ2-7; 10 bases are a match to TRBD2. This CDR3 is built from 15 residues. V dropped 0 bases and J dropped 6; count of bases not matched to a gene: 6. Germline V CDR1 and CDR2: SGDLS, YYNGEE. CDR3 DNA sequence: TGTGCCAGCAGCGTAGAGAGCGGGGGGGCCTTCGAGCAGTACTTC. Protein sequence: CASSVESGGAFEQYF.

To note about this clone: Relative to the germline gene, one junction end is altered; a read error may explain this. Here the CDR3 DNA reads TGTTCCAGCAGCACAGCGGGCCAGGGTAGCAATCAGCCCCAGCATTTT. Its translation: CSSSTAGQGSNQPQHF. The chain carries TRBV7-9 and TRBJ1-5, with D possibly matching TRBD1 (5 bases). Germline CDR1 is SEHNR and CDR2 is FQNEAQ (reference sequence). The CDR3 sequence is 16 residues long.